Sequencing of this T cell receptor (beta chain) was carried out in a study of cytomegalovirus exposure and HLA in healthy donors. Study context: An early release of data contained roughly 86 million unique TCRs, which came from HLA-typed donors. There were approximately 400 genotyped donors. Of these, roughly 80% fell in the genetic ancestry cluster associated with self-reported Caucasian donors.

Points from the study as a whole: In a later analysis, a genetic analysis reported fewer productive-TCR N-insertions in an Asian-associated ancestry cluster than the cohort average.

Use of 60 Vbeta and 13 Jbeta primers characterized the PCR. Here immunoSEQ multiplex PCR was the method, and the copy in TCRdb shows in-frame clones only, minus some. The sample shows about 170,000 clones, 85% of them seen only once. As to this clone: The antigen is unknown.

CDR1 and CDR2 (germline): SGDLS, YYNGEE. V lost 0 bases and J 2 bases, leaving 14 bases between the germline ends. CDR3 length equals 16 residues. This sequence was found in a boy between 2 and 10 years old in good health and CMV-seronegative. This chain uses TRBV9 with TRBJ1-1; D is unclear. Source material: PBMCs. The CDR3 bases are TGTGCCAGCAGCGTAGGCAGTCACCCCCAAAACACTGAAGCTTTCTTT. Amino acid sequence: CASSVGSHPQNTEAFF.